These 11 T cell receptor beta chains were sequenced from one sample in a study of blood T cell repertoires in COVID-19 (TCRdb year 2020). Library preparation employed the immunoSEQ multiplex PCR assay. Imported from immuneACCESS, the table was reduced by TCRdb to in-frame sequences with V and J called. These copies leave out some clones; in studies compared against another copy, an unresolved V gene accounts for under half, and the cause of the remainder is not known. This sample lists a few hundred thousand clones; about 90% were detected once. The ten biggest clones cover 0.95% to 1.5% of the sample. The sample taken for sequencing was peripheral blood. These receptors were collected from a man aged 35-49 years with acute or convalescent COVID-19.

The rearrangement links TRBV7-2 to TRBJ1-5, with D uncertain. The CDR3 consists of 13 residues. Germline values: CDR1 SGHTA, CDR2 FQGNSA. Between the trimmed V and J ends, which lost 0 bases and 5 bases, there was a span of 5 bases. The CDR3 reads CASSLAHYQPQHF. For the CDR3, the DNA is TGTGCCAGCAGCTTAGCGCACTATCAGCCCCAGCATTTT.

The chain carries TRBV7-2 and TRBJ2-2; D is possibly TRBD1 (5 bases). The V end lost 6 bases, the J end lost 5 bases, and 13 bases lay between the germline ends. Looked up from germline, CDR1 is SGHTA and CDR2 is FQGNSA. CDR3 length: 14 amino acids. DNA for the CDR3: TGTGCCAGCAGAAGAGCAGGGCCGACCGGGGAGCTGTTTTTT. It encodes CASRRAGPTGELFF. The full variable domain, in which reference TRBV7-2 and TRBJ2-2 provide the parts outside the CDR3, is GAGVSQSPSNKVTEKGKDVELRCDPISGHTALYWYRQSLGQGLEFLIYFQGNSAPDKSGLPSDRFSAERTGGSVSTLTIQRTQQEDSAVYLCASRRAGPTGELFFGEGSRLTVL.

This clone was seen only once. The gene calls are TRBV9 and TRBJ2-7; D ambiguous. Germline CDR1 is SGDLS and CDR2 is YYNGEE. V dropped 0 bases and J dropped 0 bases, with 10 bases sitting between them. This CDR3 is 15 amino acids long. In DNA, the CDR3 is TGTGCCAGCAGCGTAGCAGCGTCTACCTCCTACGAGCAGTACTTC. Protein sequence: CASSVAASTSYEQYF.

This chain joins TRBV28 and TRBJ2-7, with TRBD1 matching 7 bases. J lost 5 bases, V lost 6 bases, and 13 bases had no gene match. The germline CDR1 and CDR2 sequences are MDHEN and SYDVKM. CDR3 length: 15 residues. The CDR3 loop reads CASRPETGPDNEQYF. The CDR3 nucleotides read TGTGCCAGCAGACCCGAGACAGGGCCTGACAACGAGCAGTACTTC.

V usage is TRBV10-3 and J usage is TRBJ1-1, with D hard to call. Per germline, CDR1 ENHRY and CDR2 SYGVKD. This CDR3 region has 14 residues. Trimming left V 7 bases short and J 3 bases short, with 15 bases between. The DNA for the CDR3 is TGTGCCATCAAACCCGGGAAAGCCTACACTGAAGCTTTCTTT. This codes for CAIKPGKAYTEAFF.

The rearrangement uses TRBV2 and TRBJ2-7; 9 nucleotides align to TRBD1. Trimming took 0 bases from V and 3 from J; bases not matched to a gene: 6. Germline CDR1 SNHLY, CDR2 FYNNEI. The CDR3 is made up of 16 amino acids. In nucleotides, the CDR3 is TGTGCCAGCAGTGAAGCATATGGGACAGGGCGCTACGAGCAGTACTTC. Its protein product is CASSEAYGTGRYEQYF.

The genes are TRBV9 and TRBJ2-2, with D unresolved. CDR1 and CDR2 from the germline V gene are SGDLS and YYNGEE. This CDR3 spans 15 amino acids. V shed 3 bases and J shed 7 bases, with 16 bases lying between them. The CDR3 reads CASSGSHTVVGELFF. Here the CDR3 DNA reads TGTGCCAGCAGCGGGAGCCACACGGTGGTCGGGGAGCTGTTTTTT.

The J gene is TRBJ2-2, the V gene TRBV10-2; 13 bases agree with TRBD2. CDR1 WSHSY and CDR2 SAAADI come from the germline V gene. The V and J ends lost 8 bases and 9 bases, in that order; junction bases with no gene match: 9. CDR3 length: 15 amino acids. CDR3 coding DNA: TGCGCCAGCCGAGGACTAGCGGGAGAGTCCTGGGAGCTGTTTTTT. As protein: CASRGLAGESWELFF.

The chain recombines TRBV7-6 with TRBJ2-7; unclear D gene. V lost 5 bases, J lost 0 bases, and 14 bases lay in between. Germline V gene data show CDR1 as SGHVS and CDR2 as FNYEAQ. The CDR3 contains 15 residues. CDR3 in amino acids: CASSAQSRGSYEQYF. CDR3 DNA: TGTGCCAGCAGCGCTCAGTCTAGAGGCTCCTACGAGCAGTACTTC.

This chain connects TRBV6-2 or TRBV6-3 to TRBJ2-7; 8 bases fit TRBD2. The germline CDR1 and CDR2 sequences are MNHEY and SVGEGT. The CDR3 totals 16 residues. Germline trimming cut 2 bases from V and 7 bases from J; bases unmatched to any gene: 13. CDR3 in amino acids: CASSYALPGGGGEQYF. The CDR3 nucleotides read TGTGCCAGCAGTTACGCACTCCCCGGCGGCGGGGGGGAGCAGTACTTC.

The chain carries TRBV18 and TRBJ1-2, with 9 bases that match TRBD1. There are 15 residues in the CDR3. The germline CDR1 and CDR2 sequences are KGHSH and LQKENI. The trim removed 2 bases at V and 7 bases at J, leaving 8 bases unmatched. CDR3 sequence: CASSPGTGNKSGYTF. DNA of the CDR3: TGTGCCAGCTCACCAGGGACAGGGAACAAGAGTGGCTACACCTTC.